Each of the 8 T cell receptor beta chains below was sequenced from the same sample in a study of blood T cell repertoires in COVID-19. The table came from immunoSEQ multiplex PCR; TCRdb's copy has only in-frame clones and leaves some out. Counted here are some 270,000 clones, around 90% occurring once; the ten biggest clones make up approximately 1.5%. Material: PBMCs or T cells enriched from blood (not recorded which). These receptors came from a woman aged 35 to 49 who had recovered from COVID-19.

This chain links TRBV19 with TRBJ1-3; D not certain. Germline V lookup: CDR1 LNHDA, CDR2 SQIVND (reference sequence). The CDR3 loop spans 13 amino acids. The germline V and J ends were trimmed by 3 bases and 4 bases, with 7 bases remaining between them. Here the CDR3 DNA reads TGTGCCAGTAGTATTTTATCCGGAAACACCATATATTTT. This encodes CASSILSGNTIYF.

V and J are TRBV2 and TRBJ2-1; TRBD1 aligns across 12 bases. The J segment lost 7 bases and the V segment lost 2 bases, leaving 3 bases of the junction unmatched. The CDR3 contains 15 residues. Germline V gene sequence: CDR1 SNHLY, CDR2 FYNNEI. The CDR3: CASSELGQGANEQFF. The CDR3 DNA is TGTGCCAGCAGTGAATTGGGACAGGGGGCGAATGAGCAGTTCTTC.

The rearrangement uses TRBV7-8 and TRBJ1-5, with 12 bases aligning to TRBD1. J was trimmed by 7 bases and V by 5 bases; bases with no gene match: 3. Germline-derived CDR1 and CDR2 are SGHVS and FQNEAQ. The CDR3 has 14 residues. CDR3 protein: CASSGTGGGQPQHF. The CDR3 DNA follows: TGTGCCAGCAGCGGGACAGGGGGCGGGCAGCCCCAGCATTTT.

The rearrangement uses TRBV2 and TRBJ2-5, with TRBD2 matching over 12 bases. The CDR3 covers 12 residues. The germline CDR1 and CDR2 sequences are SNHLY and FYNNEI. For the CDR3, the DNA is TGTACTAGCGGGGGGAGCCAAGAGACCCAGTACTTC. This codes for CTSGGSQETQYF.

The chain employs TRBV4-1 and TRBJ1-2; 9 positions agree with TRBD1. J was trimmed by 7 bases and V by 4 bases; bases with no gene match: 7. The V gene's germline CDR1 is MGHRA and CDR2 YSYEKL. The CDR3 length is 14 residues. CDR3 bases: TGCGCCAGCAGCCGACTACAGGGGGCTGCTGGCTACACCTTC. Translation gives CASSRLQGAAGYTF.

This clone was seen only once. The J gene is TRBJ1-1, the V gene TRBV3-1 (or the pseudogene TRBV3-2), with TRBD1 as a possible D gene (5 bases). The CDR3 runs 15 residues. CDR1 and CDR2 (germline): LGHDT, YNNKEL (reference sequence). The ends were cut back, 0 bases at V and 5 bases at J, with 13 bases in the middle. The DNA of the CDR3 is TGTGCCAGCAGCCAAGATCTAAGGGGCCGAACTGAAGCTTTCTTT. Translating gives CASSQDLRGRTEAFF.

CDR3 residues: CASSDTMNTEAFF. CDR3 coding DNA: TGCGCCAGCAGTGATACAATGAACACTGAAGCTTTCTTT. This sequence joins TRBV10-1 and TRBJ1-1; no definite D call. Germline V CDR1 and CDR2: WNHNN, SYGVQD (reference sequence). The germline V and J ends were trimmed by 3 bases and 0 bases, with 5 bases remaining between them. This CDR3 is 13 amino acids long.

The chain uses TRBV19 and TRBJ2-7; TRBD1 agrees at 9 bases. Trimming at V came to 8 bases and at J to 4 bases, leaving 9 bases not matched to a gene. The CDR3 totals 14 residues. The germline V gene has CDR1 LNHDA and CDR2 SQIVND (reference sequence). The CDR3 here is CASALGTGFYEQYF. The DNA for the CDR3 is TGTGCCAGTGCCCTCGGGACAGGGTTTTACGAGCAGTACTTC.